This TCR beta chain was observed in a study of response to subunit inactivated influenza vaccine. Broader study findings: T cells newly recruited by each seasonal influenza vaccination are few, the authors suggested.

TCRdb re-analysed the RT-PCR reads in MiXCR, keeping a single row per CDR3 protein. The sample lists more than 200,000 distinct CDR3 sequences, 10% to 15% occurring once. With regard to this clonotype: Its target is not known.

Germline loops: CDR1 DFQATT, CDR2 SNEGSKA (reference sequence). This CDR3 has 12 amino acids. V dropped 6 bases and J dropped 4 bases, with 13 bases sitting between them. Specimen: non-naive T cells sorted from PBMCs, collected 14 to 15 days before vaccination. This receptor was obtained from a man aged 45-65 years who received an inactivated influenza vaccine. This chain joins TRBV20-1 and TRBJ2-7; maybe TRBD1 (7 bases). The CDR3, as DNA: TGCAGTGCAGGGGCAGGGGGGTACGAGCAGTACTTC. Its protein is CSAGAGGYEQYF.